A single sample is the source of the 5 T cell receptor beta chains below, sequenced in a study of OX40 agonist ivuxolimab in advanced cancers. Here immunoSEQ multiplex PCR was the method, and the copy in TCRdb shows in-frame clones only, minus some. The top ten hold roughly 0.66% of the sample, which has some 64,000 clones, about 87% seen once. Sequencing used CD4+ or CD8+ T cells sorted from blood, obtained in a trial of the OX40 agonist ivuxolimab. These receptors were obtained from an adult with an advanced solid tumor such as melanoma, head and neck, liver or kidney cancer.

This chain links TRBV6-6 with TRBJ1-6, with D possibly matching TRBD1 (6 bases). This CDR3 contains 16 residues. Germline values: CDR1 MNHNY, CDR2 SVGAGI (reference sequence). V lost 5 bases and J 8 bases, leaving 19 bases between the germline ends. In DNA form, the CDR3 reads TGTGCCAGCAGTAGCCTCCAGGGGCGGGCACATTCACCCCTCCACTTT. Translation gives CASSSLQGRAHSPLHF.

The chain employs TRBV5-1 and TRBJ2-6, with D uncertain. V was pared by 6 bases and J by 1 base, with 8 bases between. Germline V CDR1 and CDR2: SGHRS, YFSETQ. CDR3 length equals 14 residues. This CDR3 reads CASTPRSGANVLTF. The CDR3 nucleotides are TGCGCCAGCACCCCTCGGTCTGGGGCCAACGTCCTGACTTTC.

The V call is TRBV4-1, the J call TRBJ2-1; 11 positions agree with TRBD2. The CDR3 has 17 amino acids. The germline V gene has CDR1 MGHRA and CDR2 YSYEKL. J lost 4 bases, V lost 1 base, and 6 bases had no gene match. CDR3 coding DNA: TGCGCCAGCAGCCAAGCTGGGGCTAGCGGGAGGTACAATGAGCAGTTCTTC. It yields the protein CASSQAGASGRYNEQFF.

This chain uses TRBV29-1 with TRBJ2-7, with 9 bases matching TRBD1. The CDR3 runs 14 residues. Germline-derived CDR1 and CDR2 are SQVTM and ANQGSEA. The V and J ends lost 4 bases and 5 bases, in that order; junction bases with no gene match: 9. The chain's CDR3 is CSVAAGTGLNEQYF. The CDR3 DNA reads TGCAGCGTTGCGGCTGGGACAGGGCTCAACGAGCAGTACTTC.

This clone was seen once. The chain uses TRBV5-1 and TRBJ1-4; 9 bases map to TRBD1. Germline V gives CDR1 SGHRS, CDR2 YFSETQ. There are 15 residues in the CDR3. V shed 4 bases and J 7 bases; nucleotides not matched to a gene: 8. The CDR3 protein is CASSGGTGKFEKLFF. CDR3 nucleotide sequence: TGCGCCAGCAGCGGAGGGACAGGGAAGTTTGAAAAACTGTTTTTT. The whole variable domain, remainder taken from reference TRBV5-1 and TRBJ1-4, is KAGVTQTPRYLIKTRGQQVTLSCSPISGHRSVSWYQQTPGQGLQFLFEYFSETQRNKGNFPGRFSGRQFSNSRSEMNVSTLELGDSALYLCASSGGTGKFEKLFFGSGTQLSVL.